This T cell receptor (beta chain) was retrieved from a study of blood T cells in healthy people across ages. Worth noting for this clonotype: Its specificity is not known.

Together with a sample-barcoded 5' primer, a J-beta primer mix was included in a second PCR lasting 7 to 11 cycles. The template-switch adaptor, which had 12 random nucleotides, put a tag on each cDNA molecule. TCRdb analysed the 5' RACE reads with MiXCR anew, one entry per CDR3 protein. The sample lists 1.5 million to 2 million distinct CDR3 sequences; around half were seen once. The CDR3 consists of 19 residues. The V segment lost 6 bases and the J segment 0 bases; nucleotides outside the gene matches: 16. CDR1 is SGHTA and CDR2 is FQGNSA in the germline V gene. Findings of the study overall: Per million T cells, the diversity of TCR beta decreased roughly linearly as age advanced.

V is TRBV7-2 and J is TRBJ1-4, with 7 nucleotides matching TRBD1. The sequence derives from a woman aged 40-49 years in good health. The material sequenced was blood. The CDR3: CASSLNRGASPSTNEKLFF. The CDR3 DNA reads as TGTGCCAGCAGTCTAAACAGGGGCGCGTCGCCATCAACTAATGAAAAACTGTTTTTT. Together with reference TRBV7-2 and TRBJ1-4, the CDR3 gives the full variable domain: GAGVSQSPSNKVTEKGKDVELRCDPISGHTALYWYRQSLGQGLEFLIYFQGNSAPDKSGLPSDRFSAERTGGSVSTLTIQRTQQEDSAVYLCASSLNRGASPSTNEKLFFGSGTQLSVL.